Listed below are T cell receptor beta chains from one sample, sequenced in a study of CD8+ T cells in alopecia areata. TCRdb keeps only in-frame clones here, not all; method: immunoSEQ multiplex PCR. This table has 90,000 or so clones, roughly 45% appearing once. The sequences come from CD8+ T cells sorted from blood, collected at week 24, from a patient treated with tofacitinib. The receptors were gathered from a human donor with alopecia areata. CDR3s leave out the opening cysteine and the closing phenylalanine or tryptophan.

10 TRBV5-1 ASRGESYEQY
11 TRBV5-1 ASSQSGTPEAF
12 TRBV5-6 ASSLVPTGGELF
13 TRBV2 ASSPTPGPNYGYT
13 TRBV27 ASKKQGVSNYGYT
12 TRBV9 ASSVGSRHNEQF
12 TRBV6-6 ASTGTIWNQPQH
12 TRBV7-9 ASSLSSGVYTQY
8 TRBV2 ASRVAEAF
13 TRBV6-5 ASSGGTGGANVLT
10 TRBV4-2 ASSQSAGELF
9 TRBV29-1 SVGTGYEQF
13 TRBV4-2 ASSMRQGASYEQY
10 TRBV29-1 SVPQGRGGYT
12 TRBV27 ASSLTSGRNEQF
12 TRBV9 ASTPTGGWETQY
13 TRBV2 ASSESGPPVEPQH
10 TRBV9 ASSAGNQPQH
11 TRBV6-5 ASSYSSGETQY
14 TRBV5-6 ASSLATGSNTGELF
13 TRBV9 ASSQAGHTKETQY
12 TRBV7-9 ASSPSQGADEQY
13 TRBV5-1 ASSLAGGFMDEQF
12 TRBV10-2 ASSVKRVSYEQY